This T cell receptor beta chain originates from a study of shared clonotypes between healthy human individuals (dated by TCRdb to about 2020). Background for the entire study: A couple of women and three men aged 18 to 49 years were included in the cohort. Each donor's leukapheresis produced roughly between roughly 0.85 and 10 billion PBMCs. To increase sequencing depth and limit assay-specific biases, different laboratories used diverse techniques to prepare libraries and sequence TCR repertoires. Blood TCR repertoires of about five healthy adults were deeply sequenced to estimate repertoire size and the extent of clonotype sharing between individuals. For each donor, CD4 naive and CD4 memory were each given three plates, CD8 naive was given two plates, and CD8 memory was given one plate. Study-wide findings and limitations: The genetic and exposure-history diversity represented was limited by the small number of donors. Naive subsets generally had larger estimated clonotype richness than memory subsets did. Compared with non-shared clonotypes, clonotypes shared by all four sorted-subset donors had higher generation probabilities. When a few donors were compared, the shared fraction of clonotypes was 5% to 6.5% for naive CD4, roughly 3.3% for naive CD8, roughly 2.5% for memory CD4, and about 0.36% for memory CD8. Pairwise subsampling led to the expectation that sequencing depth would affect the degree of clonotype sharing among donors. Rarefaction of sorted-subset datasets indicated incomplete sequencing despite the large sequencing depth. Sampling was limited to blood, and TCR repertoires in tissue likely differ from TCR repertoires in blood.

TCR CDR3 regions were amplified from genomic DNA by multiplex PCR using the deep immunoSEQ assay. Genomic DNA extracted from each cell subset was distributed evenly over all wells of several immunoSEQ 96-well plates, and each plate served as one replicate. Each replicate PCR for sorted subsets received around 200 ng genomic DNA, equal to about 29,000 T cell genomes. The purified libraries were quantified using a Qubit 3.0 fluorometer, sized with a Bioanalyzer 2100, and then quantified again using the KAPA Library Quantification kit. Each immunoSEQ 96-well plate was sequenced on its own single-read 150-cycle Illumina NextSeq 550 flow cell. Per the authors' processing: The immunoSEQ output contained only junctional sequences without quality scores, so filtering could not match that applied to full-length reads. Sequences were annotated with PyIR, a Python wrapper for IgBLAST v1.9, and V/J genes and CDR3 were assigned using IMGT germline references. Reads with weak V/J assignments (E-value above 1e-6), missing CDR3, stop codons, out-of-frame junctions, or ambiguous translated residues were removed. V3J clonotypes were defined as sequences sharing an identical inferred V gene, J gene, and CDR3 amino acid sequence. Percentage overlap between repertoires was calculated by dividing the number of shared unique clonotypes by the size of the smaller repertoire. RTK rarefaction, the Chao1 estimator, and Recon v2.1 estimates of unobserved clonotypes were used to assess repertoire richness. Generation probabilities for all TCRbeta clonotypes obtained by the gDNA method from several donors were computed using OLGA. TCRdb mirrors the immuneACCESS table, restricted to in-frame sequences. Some clones are absent from its copies; in checked studies, under half trace to an unresolved V gene, and the reason for the others is unknown. That table supplies the V and J calls and clone size; D and trimming were determined from the DNA. This sample comprises about 2.1 million clones, 85% to 95% of them detected only once. The ten largest clones capture about 1.8% of the sample.

From the germline V gene, CDR1 is SGHTA and CDR2 is FQGNSA. The junction shows trimming of 5 bases on V and 8 bases on J, and the gene matches do not reach 14 bases of it. The CDR3 covers 16 residues, taking in both the cysteine and the phenylalanine. Only the CDR3 DNA stays, 48 bases, in frame from base 1. Turning to this clone: Its antigen specificity is not known. No clone much larger than this one lies a single base away; base qualities are absent.

For the CD8 naive samples, CD45RO-negative cells were positively selected for CCR7, yielding a CD45RA+CCR7+ population from which TemRA cells were excluded. Donors were healthy HIV-negative adults with no recently reported acute infections or vaccinations. Every donor was a Caucasian adult residing in Nashville, Tennessee, USA. After blood collection by leukapheresis, PBMCs were isolated using Ficoll-Histopaque density gradient centrifugation and then cryopreserved in the vapor phase of liquid nitrogen. Analytical flow cytometry was used to check the purity and quantity of each magnetically sorted T cell population. Genomic DNA was isolated from each sorted fraction and quantified by UV absorbance on a Nanodrop 2000c.

Sequencing used naive CD8+ T cells from PBMCs. The sample's cell subset or site label, decoded: CD45RA+CCR7+. The V gene is TRBV7-2 and the J gene is TRBJ2-1, with 8 junctional bases fitting TRBD2. The clonotype comes from a young man in good health. Some clones in this sample may be carry-over from other donors' samples. The sequenced DNA: TGTGCCAGCAGCCACCCTGAAGCCAGCGGGAGTTATGAGCAGTTCTTC. It codes for CASSHPEASGSYEQFF.